Each of the 17 T cell receptor beta chains below was sequenced from the same sample in a study of T cells in lung cancer brain metastases. TCRdb's table, derived via immunoSEQ multiplex PCR, lists solely in-frame clones and lacks some. The sample has a few thousand clones, approximately 91% seen once. Source material: tumor tissue from the primary lung tumor. These TCRs come from a woman aged 50 to 65 with non-small cell lung cancer.

The V call is TRBV21-1, the J call TRBJ2-7; the table's D call, TRBD1, was not checked against the DNA. TRBV21-1 is a known pseudogene. The CDR3 has 13 amino acids. This chain's CDR3 is CASKTRGATEHYF. The CDR3 DNA is TGTGCCAGCAAAACAAGGGGCGCGACCGAGCACTACTTC.

This chain joins TRBV2 and TRBJ2-2, with D unresolved. The ends were cut back, 2 bases at V and 4 bases at J, with 8 bases in the middle. Per germline, CDR1 SNHLY and CDR2 FYNNEI. The CDR3 runs 14 residues. The CDR3 sequence is CASSELSGTGELFF. CDR3 bases: TGTGCCAGCAGTGAATTGAGTGGCACCGGGGAGCTGTTTTTT. The full variable domain, completed using reference TRBV2 and TRBJ2-2, is EPEVTQTPSHQVTQMGQEVILRCVPISNHLYFYWYRQILGQKVEFLVSFYNNEISEKSEIFDDQFSVERPDGSNFTLKIRSTKLEDSAMYFCASSELSGTGELFFGEGSRLTVL.

The chain combines TRBV7-3 with TRBJ2-2, with D possibly being TRBD2 (5 bases). V dropped 3 bases and J dropped 2 bases, with 10 bases sitting between them. The CDR3 has 15 residues. Germline-derived CDR1 and CDR2 are SGHTA and FQGTGA. CDR3 sequence: CASSLSGGNTGELFF. CDR3 DNA: TGTGCCAGCAGCTTGAGCGGAGGAAACACCGGGGAGCTGTTTTTT.

The V and J genes are TRBV6-5 and TRBJ1-5, with TRBD1 matching 8 bases. From germline, CDR1 is MNHEY and CDR2 SVGAGI. Losses at the gene ends were 0 bases for V and 2 bases for J; bases not matched to a gene: 3. The CDR3 spans 16 residues. The CDR3 loop is CASSYSSTGGNQPQHF. The CDR3 DNA follows: TGTGCCAGCAGTTACTCGTCGACAGGGGGCAATCAGCCCCAGCATTTT.

This sequence joins TRBV7-2 and TRBJ1-2; D may be TRBD1 (6 bases). Germline values: CDR1 SGHTA, CDR2 FQGNSA. V was shortened by 1 base and J by 0 bases, with 15 bases between the two germline ends. The CDR3 is 17 residues long. The CDR3 sequence is CASSLVITGPPNYGYTF. DNA of the CDR3: TGTGCCAGCAGCTTAGTAATCACAGGGCCCCCTAACTATGGCTACACCTTC.

The V call is TRBV4-3, the J call TRBJ1-3; D unresolved. V was clipped by 0 bases and J by 0 bases, with 9 bases between them. Germline assignment: CDR1 LGHNA and CDR2 YSLEER. The CDR3 length is 16 residues. DNA for the CDR3: TGCGCCAGCAGCCAAGATTGGCAGAACTCTGGAAACACCATATATTTT. As protein: CASSQDWQNSGNTIYF.

The chain joins TRBV7-8 to TRBJ1-1, with D tentatively TRBD1 (6 bases). From germline, CDR1 is SGHVS and CDR2 FQNEAQ. The CDR3 length is 14 residues. The V gene lost 7 bases and the J gene lost 4 bases, with 16 bases spanning the gap. The CDR3 nucleotides are TGTGCCAGCAAACCAACAGGGAGGAGCACTGAAGCTTTCTTT. Protein: CASKPTGRSTEAFF. Full variable domain (rest looked up from reference TRBV7-8 and TRBJ1-1): GAGVSQSPRYKVAKRGQDVALRCDPISGHVSLFWYQQALGQGPEFLTYFQNEAQLDKSGLPSDRFFAERPEGSVSTLKIQRTQQEDSAVYLCASKPTGRSTEAFFGQGTRLTVV.

The CDR3 DNA is TGCACCAGCAGCCAAGACCGACAGGGGGCGCGTCAGCCCCAGCATTTT. Translating it yields CTSSQDRQGARQPQHF. The chain carries TRBV1 and TRBJ1-5; TRBD1, the table's D call, was not compared with the DNA. TRBV1 is a pseudogene segment. The CDR3 sequence is 16 residues long.

The CDR3 loop is CASLDRGLGNIQYF. The CDR3 DNA sequence: TGTGCCAGCCTGGATCGAGGGCTGGGAAACATTCAGTACTTC. The rearrangement uses TRBV2 and TRBJ2-4; a possible D gene is TRBD2 (5 bases). Germline V gene data show CDR1 as SNHLY and CDR2 as FYNNEI. The V gene lost 8 bases and the J gene lost 6 bases, with 17 bases spanning the gap. The CDR3 covers 14 residues.

The CDR3 reads CASSYLRQGLGGYTF. The CDR3 bases are TGTGCCAGCAGTTATCTCAGACAGGGTTTGGGTGGCTACACCTTC. The gene calls are TRBV6-6 and TRBJ1-2, with 7 bases that match TRBD1. This CDR3 is built from 15 residues. CDR1 and CDR2 (germline): MNHNY, SVGAGI (reference sequence). V lost 3 bases and J lost 7; bases outside the gene matches: 11.

The chain combines TRBV27 with TRBJ2-5; 11 bases are shared with TRBD1. The ends lost 5 bases at V and 5 bases at J; junction bases unmatched: 4. Germline V CDR1 and CDR2: MNHEY, SMNVEV (reference sequence). There are 14 residues in the CDR3. The CDR3 DNA is TGTGCCAGCAGTGTGGACAGGGGGCTGGAGACCCAGTACTTC. Its translation is CASSVDRGLETQYF.

V and J are TRBV28 and TRBJ1-1; 7 bases fit TRBD1. Germline-derived CDR1 and CDR2 are MDHEN and SYDVKM. The CDR3 consists of 14 residues. The V gene end was trimmed by 1 base and the J gene end by 7 bases; junction bases not matched to a gene: 6. The CDR3 here is CASSLYRGGVEAFF. The CDR3, as DNA: TGTGCCAGCAGTTTATACAGGGGAGGCGTTGAAGCTTTCTTT.

The V and J genes are TRBV29-1 and TRBJ2-5, with 10 bases aligning to TRBD2. With V trimmed by 3 bases and J by 6 bases, 4 bases remained unmatched. From germline, CDR1 is SQVTM and CDR2 ANQGSEA. The CDR3 contains 13 residues. CDR3 sequence reads: CSVDPSGSQTQYF. DNA of the CDR3: TGCAGCGTTGACCCTAGCGGGAGTCAGACCCAGTACTTC.

The chain couples TRBV29-1 to TRBJ2-7; the D gene could be TRBD1 or TRBD2 (5 bases each). The V gene's germline CDR1 is SQVTM and CDR2 ANQGSEA. The CDR3 loop spans 14 amino acids. The V and J ends lost 6 bases and 2 bases respectively, with 17 bases between them. The CDR3 DNA reads as TGCAGCGTCCCTCGGGAAGGGGTCCCCTACGAGCAGTACTTC. Its protein product is CSVPREGVPYEQYF.

The V call is TRBV6-6, the J call TRBJ2-7; the D call may be TRBD1 or TRBD2 (5 bases each). The CDR3 has 16 residues. Germline CDR1 reads MNHNY; CDR2 reads SVGAGI (reference sequence). V was trimmed by 6 bases and J by 7 bases, leaving 25 bases between them. CDR3 residues: CASSTGSRGVLGEQYF. DNA of the CDR3: TGTGCCAGCAGCACCGGGTCAAGAGGGGTCTTGGGGGAGCAGTACTTC.

V is TRBV6-1 and J is TRBJ2-7, with D possibly being TRBD2 (6 bases). V was pared by 6 bases and J by 10 bases, with 16 bases between. CDR3 size: 12 residues. Germline CDR1 reads MNHNS; CDR2 reads SASEGT. This CDR3 is CASRPGTFYQYF. The CDR3, as DNA: TGTGCCAGCAGACCCGGGACTTTCTATCAGTACTTC.

The rearrangement links TRBV30 to TRBJ1-2; the D gene is possibly TRBD1 (6 bases). Trimming cost V 4 bases and J 4 bases, with 10 bases left between them. There are 12 residues in the CDR3. In germline, CDR1 is GTSNPN, CDR2 SVGIG (reference sequence). In nucleotides, the CDR3 is TGTGCCTGGAACAGGGACCTCTATGGCTACACCTTC. Residues: CAWNRDLYGYTF. Drawing the rest from reference TRBV30 and TRBJ1-2, the complete variable domain is SQTIHQWPATLVQPVGSPLSLECTVEGTSNPNLYWYRQAAGRGLQLLFYSVGIGQISSEVPQNLSASRPQDRQFILSSKKLLLSDSGFYLCAWNRDLYGYTFGSGTRLTVV.